Below, 25 T cell receptor beta chains from the same sample are listed, as sequenced in a study of T-cell reconstitution after alpha-beta-depleted transplantation in children. Preparation of the TCRbeta library involved a method that used unique molecular identifiers. TCRdb processed the PCR reads anew with MiXCR; each CDR3 protein has one entry. The table lists about 130,000 distinct CDR3 sequences, roughly 9% of them singletons, with 24% in the top ten. Sequences were derived from PBMCs, mostly from graft donor cells, sampled 180 days after TCRalphabeta/CD19-depleted stem cell transplant. These receptor sequences come from a girl in the first two years of life who had a stem cell transplant for combined immunodeficiency, so the T cells may come from the graft donor.

The rearrangement uses TRBV7-8 and TRBJ2-5, with D hard to call. Germline V gives CDR1 SGHVS, CDR2 FQNEAQ. The CDR3 loop spans 12 amino acids. The ends were cut back, 3 bases at V and 10 bases at J, with 12 bases in the middle. The CDR3 DNA reads as TGTGCCAGCAGCTTTCGCGAGGTTGGCCAGTACTTC. Amino acid sequence: CASSFREVGQYF.

The CDR3 DNA is TGTGCCAGCAGCTTGGCCCCAGGAGGCGATAATTCACCCCTCCACTTT. Protein product: CASSLAPGGDNSPLHF. The chain links TRBV5-5 to TRBJ1-6, with D hard to call. V shed 0 bases and J shed 5 bases, with 12 bases lying between them. CDR3 length: 16 residues. The germline gives CDR1 SGHKS, CDR2 YYEKEE (reference sequence).

The chain carries TRBV11-2 and TRBJ2-1, with TRBD2 identical over 10 bases. This CDR3 comprises 15 residues. The trim removed 5 bases at V and 11 bases at J, leaving 12 bases unmatched. CDR1 and CDR2 (germline): SGHAT, FQNNGV. CDR3 sequence reads: CASSPGTSVVDKQFF. CDR3 DNA: TGTGCCAGCAGCCCCGGGACTAGCGTGGTCGATAAGCAGTTCTTC.

This sequence joins TRBV20-1 and TRBJ2-5, with TRBD2 matching 9 bases. This CDR3 has 13 residues. Germline-derived CDR1 and CDR2 are DFQATT and SNEGSKA (reference sequence). J was trimmed by 5 bases and V by 3 bases; bases with no gene match: 4. The CDR3 here is CSARVAGVETQYF. Here the CDR3 DNA reads TGCAGTGCTAGGGTAGCGGGAGTGGAGACCCAGTACTTC.

This clonotype occurred a few times. The chain employs TRBV28 and TRBJ2-5; D uncertain. With 7 bases removed from V and 1 base from J, the gap between germline ends came to 7 bases. Germline V lookup: CDR1 MDHEN, CDR2 SYDVKM. The CDR3 covers 12 residues. CDR3 in DNA: TGTGCCAGCAACCACCTCCAAGAGACCCAGTACTTC. Translated: CASNHLQETQYF.

This clonotype was seen more than once but under ten times. The chain employs TRBV4-3 and TRBJ2-5; D might be TRBD1 (5 bases). CDR1 is LGHNA, CDR2 YSLEER, per germline. V shed 0 bases and J shed 2 bases, with 10 bases lying between them. There are 15 residues in the CDR3. CDR3 nucleotide sequence: TGCGCCAGCAGCCAAGATGTGAGACAGCAAGAGACCCAGTACTTC. Translated: CASSQDVRQQETQYF.

This clonotype occurred a few times. The chain couples TRBV6-2 or TRBV6-3 to TRBJ2-7; 9 positions agree with TRBD1. This CDR3 is built from 15 residues. Germline lookup yields CDR1 MNHEY and CDR2 SVGEGT. The V gene end was trimmed by 6 bases and the J gene end by 6 bases; junction bases not matched to a gene: 12. The CDR3: CASSRTGALLREQYF. CDR3 in DNA: TGTGCCAGCAGCCGGACAGGGGCACTACTCCGCGAGCAGTACTTC.

This clonotype has just a few counts. The V call is TRBV27, the J call TRBJ1-5; no clear D. This CDR3 spans 15 amino acids. The V and J ends lost 3 bases and 5 bases respectively, with 14 bases between them. The V gene's germline CDR1 is MNHEY and CDR2 SMNVEV (reference sequence). The CDR3 DNA follows: TGTGCCAGCAGTTTTTCAGGCAGAAACCATCAGCCCCAGCATTTT. Amino acids: CASSFSGRNHQPQHF.

This clonotype is a singleton in its sample. Compared with germline, one end of the junction differs, possibly owing to a read error. This chain connects TRBV12-3 or TRBV12-4 to TRBJ2-4; possibly TRBD2 for D (5 bases). This CDR3 contains 17 residues. The CDR3 nucleotides read TGTGCCAGCAGTTTAGTTTTGAGCGACCTAGCCAAAAACAGTCAGTACTTC. It yields the protein CASSLVLSDLAKNSQYF.

This chain uses TRBV20-1 with TRBJ2-3; 12 positions agree with TRBD2. The V gene's germline CDR1 is DFQATT and CDR2 SNEGSKA (reference sequence). J was trimmed by 4 bases and V by 6 bases; bases with no gene match: 5. The CDR3 is 14 residues long. CDR3 sequence reads: CSANLAGGSDTQYF. In DNA, the CDR3 is TGCAGTGCAAACCTAGCGGGAGGGTCAGATACGCAGTATTTT.

This clonotype was picked up a small number of times. The chain employs TRBV9 and TRBJ2-3; the D gene is possibly TRBD2 (7 bases). V was clipped by 4 bases and J by 1 base, with 13 bases between them. The CDR3 spans 15 residues. CDR1 is SGDLS, CDR2 YYNGEE, per germline. CDR3 DNA: TGTGCCAGCAGCCGGGGGGCTCATCGCACAGATACGCAGTATTTT. Residues: CASSRGAHRTDTQYF.

In its sample, this clonotype was seen a few times. Here the CDR3 DNA reads TGCGCCAGCAGCTTGGTTATACAGGTGTCCACCGGGGAGCTGTTTTTT. Amino acid sequence: CASSLVIQVSTGELFF. The gene calls are TRBV5-1 and TRBJ2-2, with TRBD1 as a possible D gene (5 bases). The CDR3 has 16 residues. Germline V gene lookup returns CDR1 SGHRS and CDR2 YFSETQ. Trimming took 0 bases from V and 4 from J, leaving 13 bases between them. Combining the CDR3 with reference TRBV5-1 and TRBJ2-2 gives the whole variable domain KAGVTQTPRYLIKTRGQQVTLSCSPISGHRSVSWYQQTPGQGLQFLFEYFSETQRNKGNFPGRFSGRQFSNSRSEMNVSTLELGDSALYLCASSLVIQVSTGELFFGEGSRLTVL.

This clonotype was detected a few times. V is TRBV6-5 and J is TRBJ1-4; D is undetermined. Germline-derived CDR1 and CDR2 are MNHEY and SVGAGI. V dropped 2 bases and J dropped 7 bases, with 8 bases sitting between them. This CDR3 has 13 residues. The CDR3 coding sequence is TGTGCCAGCAGTTACCGTTACCGTGAAAAACTGTTTTTT. Amino acids: CASSYRYREKLFF.

This clonotype was counted a few times. The V call is TRBV7-2, the J call TRBJ1-1; perhaps TRBD1 as D (5 bases). The CDR3 is 15 amino acids. V was trimmed by 2 bases and J by 4 bases, leaving 14 bases between them. The V gene's germline CDR1 is SGHTA and CDR2 FQGNSA. The CDR3: CASSLNAGGPTEAFF. In nucleotides, the CDR3 is TGTGCCAGCAGCTTAAACGCGGGGGGTCCCACTGAAGCTTTCTTT.

This clonotype was recorded many times. This rearrangement joins TRBV4-3 to TRBJ2-1, with 11 bases matching TRBD2. This CDR3 contains 15 residues. Germline V CDR1 and CDR2: LGHNA, YSLEER. The V and J ends lost 3 bases and 8 bases, in that order; junction bases with no gene match: 6. Written as DNA, the CDR3 is TGCGCCAGCAGCCACACTAGCGGGAGTGGGTATGAGCAGTTCTTC. It is translated as CASSHTSGSGYEQFF.

V gene TRBV20-1 combines with J gene TRBJ1-1, with D uncertain. This CDR3 has 12 amino acids. Germline V lookup: CDR1 DFQATT, CDR2 SNEGSKA (reference sequence). V lost 3 bases to trimming and J lost 4 bases, with 9 bases between them. CDR3 in amino acids: CSASVVSTEAFF. CDR3 in DNA: TGCAGTGCTAGTGTGGTAAGCACTGAAGCTTTCTTT.

On this clonotype itself: Germline and junction disagree at one end, which may indicate a read error. The chain is built from TRBV2 and TRBJ2-2; 12 nucleotides agree with TRBD2. The CDR3 is 18 residues long. The germline V gene has CDR1 SNHLY and CDR2 FYNNEI. DNA for the CDR3: TGTACCAGCAGTACAGGACTAGCGGGGCCACTTCGGACCGGGGAGCTGTTTTTT. This gives the protein CTSSTGLAGPLRTGELFF.

The table lists this clonotype with many counts. J is TRBJ1-2 and V is TRBV20-1; 10 bases align to TRBD1. This CDR3 has 17 residues. Germline CDR1 reads DFQATT; CDR2 reads SNEGSKA (reference sequence). CDR3 nucleotide sequence: TGCAGCCCCACGTACACCGGGACAGGGGCTGCTAACTATGGCTACACCTTC. Protein: CSPTYTGTGAANYGYTF.

This clonotype is a singleton in its sample. The chain couples TRBV11-2 to TRBJ1-5, with D hard to call. The V and J ends lost 1 base and 4 bases respectively, with 14 bases between them. This CDR3 has 16 residues. Germline V gene lookup returns CDR1 SGHAT and CDR2 FQNNGV. The CDR3 bases are TGTGCCAGCAGCTTAGGGGGAGTGATAAGAAATCAGCCCCAGCATTTT. This encodes CASSLGGVIRNQPQHF.

This clonotype was seen a few times. This chain uses TRBV6-1 with TRBJ2-1; tentatively, D is TRBD2 (5 bases). Trimming removed 3 bases at V and 6 bases at J, with 12 bases between. Germline V gene sequence: CDR1 MNHNS, CDR2 SASEGT. The CDR3 totals 14 residues. CDR3 DNA sequence: TGTGCCAGCAGTGATAACGGGGAGTCCAATGAGCAGTTCTTC. Translation: CASSDNGESNEQFF.

A few counts support this clonotype. The chain is built from TRBV7-3 and TRBJ1-3, with D possibly being TRBD1 (6 bases). Looked up from germline, CDR1 is SGHTA and CDR2 is FQGTGA. Deletions cut 0 bases from V and 2 bases from J, with 8 bases between. The CDR3 runs to 15 residues. CDR3 sequence reads: CASSLTGTPGNTIYF. CDR3 nucleotide sequence: TGTGCCAGCAGCTTAACCGGGACACCTGGAAACACCATATATTTT.

The sample holds a few counts of this clonotype. In DNA form, the CDR3 reads TGTGCCACCAGTGTGGGTAGCTCTGAGACCCAGTACTTC. Translating it yields CATSVGSSETQYF. The V and J genes are TRBV24-1 and TRBJ2-5; D unclear. V gave up 5 bases and J gave up 5 bases, with 11 bases separating them. CDR1 KGHDR and CDR2 SFDVKD come from the germline V gene. The length of the CDR3 is 13 residues.

The chain couples TRBV7-2 to TRBJ2-1, with D possibly TRBD1 on 6 matching bases. The CDR3 totals 15 residues. V was trimmed by 2 bases and J by 3 bases, leaving 11 bases between them. Per germline, CDR1 SGHTA and CDR2 FQGNSA. CDR3 in DNA: TGTGCCAGCAGCTTACCCTGGACAGTCTACAATGAGCAGTTCTTC. This codes for CASSLPWTVYNEQFF.

The table lists this clonotype with many counts. The rearrangement uses TRBV7-2 and TRBJ2-7, with 7 positions matching TRBD1. From germline, CDR1 is SGHTA and CDR2 FQGNSA. CDR3 length: 14 residues. The V and J ends lost 2 bases and 7 bases, in that order; junction bases with no gene match: 8. CDR3 loop: CASSLPQGIGEQYF. CDR3 DNA: TGTGCCAGCAGCTTACCACAGGGGATAGGGGAGCAGTACTTC.

This clonotype was counted at least ten times. The gene calls are TRBV29-1 and TRBJ2-5; D ambiguous. V gave up 0 bases and J gave up 5 bases, with 4 bases separating them. Germline V gene sequence: CDR1 SQVTM, CDR2 ANQGSEA. The CDR3 covers 11 residues. CDR3 in amino acids: CSVEDRETQYF. CDR3 nucleotides: TGCAGCGTTGAAGATCGTGAGACCCAGTACTTC.